This TCR beta chain emerged from a study of blood T cells in healthy people across ages. Study findings and constraints: Versus aged donors, long-lived donors had higher diversity and more naive CD4+ cells. Possibly confounding the expanded clonotype changes was the fact that donor CMV status was unknown. Diversity of TCR beta per million T cells declined in a roughly linear way with age.

A J-beta primer mix and a sample-barcoded 5' primer were used in a second PCR of about 6 to 12 cycles. MiXCR, applied by TCRdb to the 5' RACE reads, yields one record per CDR3 protein. The table includes hundreds of thousands of distinct CDR3 sequences, 43% detected once. The sample holds a few counts of this clonotype. Its antigen is unknown. Looked up from germline, CDR1 is DFQATT and CDR2 is SNEGSKA (reference sequence). J lost 5 bases, V lost 6 bases, and 9 bases had no gene match. The CDR3 contains 14 residues. V and J are TRBV20-1 and TRBJ2-1, with 8 bases identical to TRBD2. This receptor was obtained from a woman aged 55-70 years in good health. Specimen: blood. CDR3 DNA sequence: TGCAGTGCCCTGACCGGGACTAGAGACAATGAGCAGTTCTTC. Protein sequence: CSALTGTRDNEQFF.